The 30 T cell receptor beta chains given below trace back to one sample, sequenced in a study of CD8 T cells in Susac syndrome. Random hexamers primed reverse transcription of about 0.45 to 1 ug RNA. Each CDR3 protein is one row after TCRdb ran MiXCR on the immunoSEQ multiplex PCR reads. The table lists just over 150,000 distinct CDR3 sequences, less than 97% of them singletons. Sequencing used CD8+ T cells from PBMCs. These receptors were taken from a human donor with multiple sclerosis.

The chain employs TRBV9 and TRBJ2-3, with a possible D match to TRBD2 (7 bases). The V and J ends lost 4 bases and 4 bases respectively, with 13 bases between them. Germline CDR1 SGDLS, CDR2 YYNGEE. The CDR3 contains 14 residues. The CDR3 nucleotides read TGTGCCAGCAGCCCCTTAGGGGGGGCAGATACGCAGTATTTT. Translated, it gives CASSPLGGADTQYF.

The rearrangement uses TRBV4-2 and TRBJ2-2; no clear D. Germline lookup yields CDR1 LGHNA and CDR2 YNFKEQ. The V gene lost 5 bases and the J gene lost 1 base, with 5 bases spanning the gap. The CDR3 is made up of 13 amino acids. CDR3 sequence reads: CASSDQNTGELFF. CDR3 in DNA: TGTGCCAGCAGCGATCAGAACACCGGGGAGCTGTTTTTT.

The chain recombines TRBV30 with TRBJ2-3; maybe TRBD2 (5 bases). Germline CDR1 is GTSNPN and CDR2 is SVGIG (reference sequence). Trimming left V 8 bases short and J 3 bases short, with 15 bases between. The CDR3 runs to 13 residues. The CDR3, as DNA: TGTGCCCTCCGGAGGTTCCTGACAGATACGCAGTATTTT. It translates to CALRRFLTDTQYF.

V usage is TRBV5-1 and J usage is TRBJ1-1, with TRBD1 as a possible D gene (5 bases). The germline gives CDR1 SGHRS, CDR2 YFSETQ. This CDR3 has 14 residues. V was cut by 4 bases and J by 6 bases, with 16 bases left in between. The CDR3 region is CASSLTGTQPEAFF. DNA for the CDR3: TGCGCCAGCAGCCTTACAGGTACGCAACCTGAAGCTTTCTTT. The whole variable domain, remainder taken from reference TRBV5-1 and TRBJ1-1, is KAGVTQTPRYLIKTRGQQVTLSCSPISGHRSVSWYQQTPGQGLQFLFEYFSETQRNKGNFPGRFSGRQFSNSRSEMNVSTLELGDSALYLCASSLTGTQPEAFFGQGTRLTVV.

V is TRBV6-5 and J is TRBJ2-1; 11 bases line up with TRBD1. The CDR3 has 15 residues. Per the germline V gene, CDR1 is MNHEY and CDR2 is SVGAGI. V gave up 6 bases and J gave up 7 bases; unmatched junction bases: 8. CDR3 residues: CASRIGQGASNEQFF. CDR3 DNA: TGTGCCAGCAGAATCGGACAGGGGGCTTCAAATGAGCAGTTCTTC.

This clonotype was seen just once. The chain couples TRBV15 to TRBJ2-5; D is unclear. CDR3 size: 15 residues. Germline V gives CDR1 LNHNV, CDR2 YYDKDF (reference sequence). With 4 bases removed from V and 5 bases from J, the gap between germline ends came to 17 bases. The CDR3 bases are TGTGCCACCAGCAACCTGACGGACGCTTCGGAGACCCAGTACTTC. It codes for CATSNLTDASETQYF.

This sequence joins TRBV15 and TRBJ2-1, with D uncertain. Trimming pared 1 base from V and 6 bases from J, leaving 7 bases between. The CDR3 spans 13 residues. Germline CDR1 is LNHNV and CDR2 is YYDKDF (reference sequence). The DNA for the CDR3 is TGTGCCACCAGCAGAGCTAGTCGCAATGAGCAGTTCTTC. As protein: CATSRASRNEQFF. The entire variable domain, with the rest obtained from reference TRBV15 and TRBJ2-1, is as follows: DAMVIQNPRYQVTQFGKPVTLSCSQTLNHNVMYWYQQKSSQAPKLLFHYYDKDFNNEADTPDNFQSRRPNTSFCFLDIRSPGLGDTAMYLCATSRASRNEQFFGPGTRLTVL.

In nucleotides, the CDR3 is TGTGCCAGCAGCCAGTCTTACGGCCAAGAGACCCAGTACTTC. It codes for CASSQSYGQETQYF. This chain joins TRBV5-6 and TRBJ2-5; D call uncertain. This CDR3 is 14 amino acids long. Trimming stripped 4 bases from V and 1 base from J, with 11 bases between. Germline V lookup: CDR1 SGHDT, CDR2 YYEEEE.

This sequence joins TRBV29-1 and TRBJ1-1; 10 nucleotides match TRBD1. This CDR3 has 13 residues. Trimming took 4 bases from V and 4 from J; bases not matched to a gene: 3. The germline V gene has CDR1 SQVTM and CDR2 ANQGSEA. The CDR3 coding sequence is TGCAGCGTTGTGACAGGGGGCATCACTGAAGCTTTCTTT. Protein product: CSVVTGGITEAFF. Based on the CDR3 plus reference TRBV29-1 and TRBJ1-1, the full variable domain is SAVISQKPSRDICQRGTSLTIQCQVDSQVTMMFWYRQQPGQSLTLIATANQGSEATYESGFVIDKFPISRPNLTFSTLTVSNMSPEDSSIYLCSVVTGGITEAFFGQGTRLTVV.

This clonotype is a singleton in its sample. This chain joins TRBV7-8 and TRBJ1-1, with D possibly TRBD1 on 6 matching bases. This CDR3 is built from 14 residues. Trimming shortened V by 5 bases and J by 1 base, and 11 bases separated the two germline ends. The germline V gene encodes CDR1 SGHVS and CDR2 FQNEAQ. The CDR3 bases are TGTGCCAGCAGCGCAACCAGGGGGAACACTGAAGCTTTCTTT. This encodes CASSATRGNTEAFF.

This chain uses TRBV12-5 with TRBJ2-2, with 7 positions matching TRBD1. The V gene end was trimmed by 0 bases and the J gene end by 1 base; junction bases not matched to a gene: 8. The CDR3 runs 18 residues. CDR1 is LGHNT, CDR2 FRNRAP, per germline. CDR3 DNA: TGTGCTAGTGGTTTGGTACTTGTGACAGGGATGAACACCGGGGAGCTGTTTTTT. It translates to CASGLVLVTGMNTGELFF.

The gene calls are TRBV6-2 or TRBV6-3 and TRBJ2-3; D uncertain. V lost 10 bases to trimming and J lost 6 bases, with 11 bases between them. The CDR3 extends over 11 amino acids. Germline V gene data show CDR1 as MNHEY and CDR2 as SVGEGT. DNA of the CDR3: TGTGCCACTTCTACCTCGGATACGCAGTATTTT. Translated: CATSTSDTQYF.

J is TRBJ1-1 and V is TRBV30, with D unresolved. V dropped 2 bases and J dropped 1 base, with 8 bases sitting between them. This CDR3 comprises 13 residues. CDR1 is GTSNPN and CDR2 is SVGIG in the germline V gene (reference sequence). The CDR3 DNA reads as TGTGCCTGGAGTTTCACGGGGAACACTGAAGCTTTCTTT. It encodes CAWSFTGNTEAFF.

The rearrangement links TRBV27 to TRBJ1-5, with D perhaps TRBD1 (5 bases). Germline CDR1 MNHEY, CDR2 SMNVEV (reference sequence). This CDR3 has 17 residues. Trimming took 7 bases from V and 5 from J, leaving 24 bases between them. The CDR3 DNA reads as TGTGCCAGCACCGCTGACTACCCGGGGGGGTACGATCAGCCCCAGCATTTT. Its translation: CASTADYPGGYDQPQHF.

This chain uses TRBV11-2 with TRBJ2-6; no reliable D call. Trimming removed 5 bases at V and 8 bases at J, with 13 bases between. The CDR3 extends over 14 amino acids. Germline V lookup: CDR1 SGHAT, CDR2 FQNNGV. The CDR3 DNA reads as TGTGCCAGCAGCCCGTCGGACGGACCCAACGTCCTGACTTTC. Amino acids: CASSPSDGPNVLTF.

The chain employs TRBV30 and TRBJ2-1; unclear D gene. This CDR3 contains 14 residues. Between the trimmed V and J ends, which lost 1 base and 0 bases, there was a span of 7 bases. CDR1 and CDR2 (germline): GTSNPN, SVGIG (reference sequence). CDR3 in amino acids: CAWSGLSSYNEQFF. In DNA form, the CDR3 reads TGTGCCTGGAGTGGATTGAGCTCCTACAATGAGCAGTTCTTC.

V usage is TRBV7-9 and J usage is TRBJ2-5; no clear D. With 1 base removed from V and 5 bases from J, the gap between germline ends came to 11 bases. The CDR3 runs 14 residues. Germline CDR1 reads SEHNR; CDR2 reads FQNEAQ (reference sequence). CDR3 nucleotides: TGTGCCAGCAGCTTAGGGACGGGCCGGGAGACCCAGTACTTC. Encoded protein: CASSLGTGRETQYF.

This clonotype was seen a single time. The chain has TRBV12-3 or TRBV12-4 and TRBJ1-2; tentatively, D is TRBD1 (6 bases). The V and J ends lost 3 bases and 6 bases respectively, with 14 bases between them. CDR3 length: 14 amino acids. As DNA, the CDR3 is TGTGCCAGCAGTTTGGGAGGGCAGGGGAATGGCTACACCTTC. This codes for CASSLGGQGNGYTF.

This chain uses TRBV27 with TRBJ1-1; D possibly corresponds to TRBD1 (5 bases). The CDR3 length is 15 residues. The V gene lost 7 bases and the J gene lost 0 bases, with 15 bases spanning the gap. In germline, CDR1 is MNHEY, CDR2 SMNVEV (reference sequence). The CDR3, as DNA: TGTGCCAGCACCCCAGTTTCGGACATGAACACTGAAGCTTTCTTT. Translated, it gives CASTPVSDMNTEAFF.

The CDR3 sequence is CASSPAAGYNEQFF. The CDR3 DNA follows: TGCGCCAGCAGCCCGGCAGCGGGGTACAATGAGCAGTTCTTC. The V gene is TRBV4-1, the J gene TRBJ2-1; 7 nucleotides match TRBD2. From germline, CDR1 is MGHRA and CDR2 YSYEKL. The CDR3 is made up of 14 amino acids. Trimming removed 4 bases from V and 4 bases from J; junction bases left unmatched: 4.

V and J are TRBV3-1 and TRBJ2-3, with D perhaps assigned TRBD1 or TRBD2 (5 bases each). V was trimmed by 3 bases and J by 2 bases, leaving 30 bases between them. The germline gives CDR1 LGHDT, CDR2 YNNKEL (reference sequence). The CDR3 has 21 residues. This chain's CDR3 is CASSHKRPTQTVLTLTDTQYF. The CDR3, as DNA: TGTGCCAGCAGCCACAAGCGGCCGACCCAGACAGTGCTTACACTCACAGATACGCAGTATTTT.

The gene calls are TRBV7-9 and TRBJ2-3, with 9 bases that match TRBD2. There are 16 residues in the CDR3. CDR1 is SEHNR, CDR2 FQNEAQ, per germline (reference sequence). V lost 5 bases to trimming and J lost 4 bases; unmatched junction nucleotides: 10. CDR3 nucleotides: TGTGCCAGCAGCCCTCCTGGAGCGGGGGGCTCAGATACGCAGTATTTT. Its protein product is CASSPPGAGGSDTQYF.

The chain combines TRBV29-1 with TRBJ1-3; maybe TRBD1 (5 bases). CDR3 length: 14 residues. Germline assignment: CDR1 SQVTM and CDR2 ANQGSEA. Trimming removed 6 bases at V and 0 bases at J, with 12 bases between. As DNA, the CDR3 is TGCAGCGTGCTTTTCGACAGCTCTGGAAACACCATATATTTT. Protein product: CSVLFDSSGNTIYF.

The chain employs TRBV20-1 and TRBJ2-1; TRBD2 agrees at 7 bases. V shed 4 bases, J shed 8 bases, and the junction held 17 bases outside the gene matches. The CDR3 sequence is 16 residues long. CDR1 is DFQATT and CDR2 is SNEGSKA in the germline V gene (reference sequence). CDR3 DNA sequence: TGCAGTGCTAATACCCCGGTGGAGCGGGGAGTCGATGAGCAGTTCTTC. This gives the protein CSANTPVERGVDEQFF.

The V gene is TRBV7-9, the J gene TRBJ2-7; no clear D. CDR1 SEHNR and CDR2 FQNEAQ come from the germline V gene (reference sequence). V shed 3 bases and J shed 0 bases, with 6 bases lying between them. The CDR3 totals 13 residues. The CDR3 nucleotides read TGTGCCAGCAGCTTTTTAGTCTCCTACGAGCAGTACTTC. This codes for CASSFLVSYEQYF.

This sequence joins TRBV7-2 and TRBJ1-3, with 8 bases aligning to TRBD1. This CDR3 spans 14 amino acids. The V segment lost 10 bases and the J segment 6 bases; nucleotides outside the gene matches: 11. Germline assignment: CDR1 SGHTA and CDR2 FQGNSA. The CDR3 nucleotides read TGTGCCACCGACCGGGACAGGCCGGTAAACACCATATATTTT. Translation: CATDRDRPVNTIYF.

The chain combines TRBV3-1 with TRBJ2-3, with D perhaps being TRBD1 or TRBD2 (5 bases each). The CDR3 is made up of 17 amino acids. From germline, CDR1 is LGHDT and CDR2 YNNKEL (reference sequence). The V end lost 4 bases, the J end lost 6 bases, and 23 bases lay between the germline ends. The CDR3 DNA sequence: TGTGCCAGCAGCCTGATACGGGACCCCCGCGGCTGGGATACGCAGTATTTT. Its translation: CASSLIRDPRGWDTQYF.

The gene calls are TRBV29-1 and TRBJ2-5; D unresolved. The germline CDR1 and CDR2 sequences are SQVTM and ANQGSEA. The V end lost 1 base, the J end lost 1 base, and 10 bases lay between the germline ends. CDR3 length: 14 residues. CDR3 protein: CSVEATPGQETQYF. The CDR3 coding sequence is TGCAGCGTTGAAGCCACCCCGGGCCAAGAGACCCAGTACTTC.

This chain joins TRBV7-2 and TRBJ2-7; D unresolved. Trimming left V 3 bases short and J 3 bases short, with 9 bases between. This CDR3 is built from 13 residues. Germline assignment: CDR1 SGHTA and CDR2 FQGNSA. CDR3 bases: TGTGCCAGCAGCTTCTCGAGTAGCTACGAGCAGTACGTC. It is translated as CASSFSSSYEQYV.

V is TRBV4-1 and J is TRBJ2-3, with unresolved D. CDR1 is MGHRA and CDR2 is YSYEKL in the germline V gene. Trimming shortened V by 4 bases and J by 4 bases, and 18 bases separated the two germline ends. The CDR3 runs to 16 residues. The CDR3 protein is CASSPEGGLFADTQYF. In DNA, the CDR3 is TGCGCCAGCAGCCCCGAAGGTGGTTTGTTCGCAGATACGCAGTATTTT.